The clone carrying this T cell receptor beta chain was counted only a few times. Its target is not known. This record belongs to a study of beta chain features in type 1 diabetes. Points from the study as a whole: People with Type 1 diabetes carried modestly yet significantly shorter TCRB CDR3s in all four CD4+ subsets. Patients with type 1 diabetes showed fewer VDJ junction insertions and more deletions.

The germline gives CDR1 LNHDA, CDR2 SQIVND (reference sequence). CDR3 length: 14 residues. The germline V and J ends were trimmed by 7 bases and 8 bases, with 20 bases remaining between them. Expressed TCRB transcripts were sequenced because the isolated RNA had all been reverse transcribed beforehand. The average read count of naive, central memory and regulatory T cell samples was about 3.57 million. Sequenced by immunoSEQ multiplex PCR; TCRdb stores in-frame clones only, minus some. The sample gives about 320,000 clones, about 15% of which show up once; about 6.6% is in the top ten. Specimen: central memory CD4+ T cells from blood. J is TRBJ1-1 and V is TRBV19; a weak D match, TRBD1 (6 bases). This clonotype was sampled from a man aged 25-40 years in good health. CDR3 DNA sequence: TGTGCCAGTAATAATAGAGGGGGGGCTGACGAAGCTTTCTTT. Protein sequence: CASNNRGGADEAFF.